Given below is one T cell receptor (beta chain) in context. Its antigen is currently unknown. The data stem from a study of beta chain features in type 1 diabetes. Notes on the study in general: Patients showed naive, central memory and Treg TCRB repertoires that appeared more similar than those of healthy donors.

The sequenced template was cDNA made from the entire isolated RNA. Mean read depth for naive, central memory and regulatory T cell samples was 3.5 million to 4.5 million reads. Assay: immunoSEQ multiplex PCR; the TCRdb copy retains only in-frame clones and omits some. The table includes roughly 500,000 clones, roughly an eighth detected once. The CDR3 has 14 amino acids. Germline loops: CDR1 SGHTA, CDR2 FQGTGA. V dropped 6 bases and J dropped 10; count of bases not matched to a gene: 9. The TCR comes from a woman between 18 and 30 years old in good health. The rearrangement links TRBV7-3 to TRBJ1-6; 7 positions match TRBD1. The sequencing input was naive CD4+ T cells from blood. The CDR3 loop reads CASSRDSRVSPLHF. The CDR3 coding sequence is TGTGCCAGCAGTCGGGACAGCCGTGTGTCACCCCTCCACTTT. The whole variable domain, filled in from reference TRBV7-3 and TRBJ1-6, reads GAGVSQTPSNKVTEKGKYVELRCDPISGHTALYWYRQSLGQGPEFLIYFQGTGAADDSGLPNDRFFAVRPEGSVSTLKIQRTERGDSAVYLCASSRDSRVSPLHFGNGTRLTVT.